Reported below is one TCR beta chain. Sequencing was performed with immunoSEQ multiplex PCR; in TCRdb, only in-frame clones are kept and a portion is missing. The data contain roughly 130,000 clones, 85% to 90% of them singletons. The source of the sample is a study of radiation and T cells in renal cell carcinoma. The time point is: blood 2 weeks post-SBRT. Stated treatment: 15 Gy SBRT to primary tumor, nephrectomy 4 weeks later. The tumor was a clear cell renal cell carcinoma. From germline, CDR1 is SGHTA and CDR2 FQGNSA. The junction had 7 bases not matched to a gene; V was cut back by 5 bases and J by 4 bases. The CDR3 is 16 amino acids.

The sample was blood, taken from a patient whose treatment included radiotherapy and nephrectomy. This chain links TRBV7-2 with TRBJ2-4; TRBD2 agrees at 11 bases. This TCR came from a woman in her 70s with renal cell carcinoma. The CDR3, as DNA: TGTGCCAGCAGCCCCGTGACTAGCGGGGCTAAAAACATTCAGTACTTC. Translating it yields CASSPVTSGAKNIQYF.